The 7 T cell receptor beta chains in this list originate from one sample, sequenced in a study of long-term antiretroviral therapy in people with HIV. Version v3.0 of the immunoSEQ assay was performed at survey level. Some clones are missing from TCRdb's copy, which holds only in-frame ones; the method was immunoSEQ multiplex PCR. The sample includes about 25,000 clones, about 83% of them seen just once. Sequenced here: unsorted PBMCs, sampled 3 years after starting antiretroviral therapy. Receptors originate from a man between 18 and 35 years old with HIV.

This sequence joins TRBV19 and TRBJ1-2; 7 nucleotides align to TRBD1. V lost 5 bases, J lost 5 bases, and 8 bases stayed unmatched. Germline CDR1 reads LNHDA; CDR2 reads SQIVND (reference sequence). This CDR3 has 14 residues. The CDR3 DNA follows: TGTGCCAGTAGTCGACAGGGCCCAATGTATGGCTACACCTTC. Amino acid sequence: CASSRQGPMYGYTF.

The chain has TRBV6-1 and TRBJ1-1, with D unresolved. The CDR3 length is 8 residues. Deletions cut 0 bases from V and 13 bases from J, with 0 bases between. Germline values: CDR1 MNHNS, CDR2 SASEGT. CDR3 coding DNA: TGTGCCAGCAGTGAAGCTTTCTTT. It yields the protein CASSEAFF.

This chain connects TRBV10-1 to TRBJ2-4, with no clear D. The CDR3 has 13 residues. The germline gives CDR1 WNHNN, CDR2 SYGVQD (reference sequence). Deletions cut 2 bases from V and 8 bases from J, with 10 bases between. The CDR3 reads CASSEGVGYIQYF. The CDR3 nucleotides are TGCGCCAGCAGTGAGGGTGTAGGGTACATTCAGTACTTC.

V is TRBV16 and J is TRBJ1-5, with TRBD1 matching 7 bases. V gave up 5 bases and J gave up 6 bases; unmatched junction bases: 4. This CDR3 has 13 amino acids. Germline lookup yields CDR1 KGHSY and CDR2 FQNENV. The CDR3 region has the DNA TGTGCCAGCAGCGCACAGGGGACTCAGCCCCAGCATTTT. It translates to CASSAQGTQPQHF.

CDR3 in amino acids: CASSLAGNEAFF. CDR3 in DNA: TGCGCCAGCAGCTTGGCCGGGAATGAAGCTTTCTTT. The V call is TRBV5-1, the J call TRBJ1-1; no definite D call. The V end lost 0 bases, the J end lost 7 bases, and 7 bases lay between the germline ends. This CDR3 contains 12 residues. The V gene's germline CDR1 is SGHRS and CDR2 YFSETQ.

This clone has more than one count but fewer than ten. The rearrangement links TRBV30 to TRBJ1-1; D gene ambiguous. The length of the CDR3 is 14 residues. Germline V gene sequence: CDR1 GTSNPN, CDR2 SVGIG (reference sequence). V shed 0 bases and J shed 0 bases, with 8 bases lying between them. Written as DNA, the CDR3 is TGTGCCTGGAGTGTGGTGCAGCTGAACACTGAAGCTTTCTTT. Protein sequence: CAWSVVQLNTEAFF. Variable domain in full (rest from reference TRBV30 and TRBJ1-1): SQTIHQWPATLVQPVGSPLSLECTVEGTSNPNLYWYRQAAGRGLQLLFYSVGIGQISSEVPQNLSASRPQDRQFILSSKKLLLSDSGFYLCAWSVVQLNTEAFFGQGTRLTVV.

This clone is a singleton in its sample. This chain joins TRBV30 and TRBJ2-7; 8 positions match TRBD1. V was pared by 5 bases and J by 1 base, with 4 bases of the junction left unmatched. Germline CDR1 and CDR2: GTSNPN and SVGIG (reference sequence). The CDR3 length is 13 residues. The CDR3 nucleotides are TGTGCCTGGGGGACAGGCGTTTCCTACGAGCAGTACTTC. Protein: CAWGTGVSYEQYF.